Below are 20 T cell receptor beta chains sequenced from a single sample in a study of T-cell memory formation after mild COVID-19. TCRdb fed the 5' RACE reads into MiXCR, producing one record per CDR3 protein. The sample has roughly 300,000 distinct CDR3 sequences; roughly an eighth are singletons. Sequenced material: PBMCs or a T cell subset sorted from them (not recorded which). The source is a young man who had mild COVID-19 (a few samples of this study predate the infection). Cell type and time point are not known.

The CDR3 loop is CSAETGAREQYF. As DNA, the CDR3 is TGCAGCGCCGAAACAGGGGCTCGGGAGCAGTACTTC. The rearrangement links TRBV29-1 to TRBJ2-7, with 7 positions matching TRBD1. The germline gives CDR1 SQVTM, CDR2 ANQGSEA. J lost 7 bases, V lost 7 bases, and 10 bases had no gene match. The CDR3 is 12 amino acids.

This clonotype showed up just a few times. The rearrangement joins TRBV6-2 or TRBV6-3 to TRBJ2-7, with D tentatively TRBD2 (5 bases). Germline CDR1 and CDR2: MNHEY and SVGEGT. The CDR3 is 15 amino acids. V was trimmed by 0 bases and J by 4 bases, leaving 13 bases between them. The CDR3 DNA is TGTGCCAGCAGTTACTCCTCCCGGGGATTATACGAGCAGTACGTC. It yields the protein CASSYSSRGLYEQYV.

This clonotype was counted between two and nine times. The rearrangement joins TRBV11-2 to TRBJ2-5; 7 bases match TRBD1. J lost 1 base, V lost 5 bases, and 7 bases had no gene match. Looked up from germline, CDR1 is SGHAT and CDR2 is FQNNGV. This CDR3 comprises 15 residues. The CDR3 sequence: CASSPRDRPQETQYF. CDR3 nucleotides: TGTGCCAGCAGCCCTCGGGACAGACCCCAAGAGACCCAGTACTTC.

The chain carries TRBV2 and TRBJ2-3, with 9 nucleotides matching TRBD1. V trimming: 3 bases; J trimming: 6 bases; junction bases outside the gene matches: 10. The germline gives CDR1 SNHLY, CDR2 FYNNEI. The CDR3 covers 16 residues. As DNA, the CDR3 is TGTGCCAGCAGTGATGGGACAGGGCCAACTTGGGATACGCAGTATTTT. Translation: CASSDGTGPTWDTQYF.

The table lists this clonotype with a few counts. The J gene is TRBJ2-2, the V gene TRBV6-5; D is uncertain. Germline CDR1 MNHEY, CDR2 SVGAGI. The V and J ends lost 3 bases and 7 bases respectively, with 9 bases between them. CDR3 size: 13 residues. The CDR3 loop is CASSYTVGGELFF. Written as DNA, the CDR3 is TGTGCCAGCAGTTATACGGTTGGCGGGGAGCTGTTTTTT.

V and J are TRBV12-3 or TRBV12-4 and TRBJ1-1, with D tentatively TRBD1 (5 bases). The CDR3 totals 15 residues. The V end was cut by 8 bases, the J end by 8 bases, with 24 bases between. The CDR3 nucleotides read TGTGCCAGCTCACTGGGGCCGGGACCCGTATCGGAAGCTTTCTTT. This sequence encodes CASSLGPGPVSEAFF.

In DNA, the CDR3 is TGTGCCAGCAGCGTAGGTATAACTCGCAACACAGATACGCAGTATTTT. Translating gives CASSVGITRNTDTQYF. The chain couples TRBV9 to TRBJ2-3; no firm D call. V lost 0 bases, J lost 2 bases, and 13 bases lay in between. CDR3 length equals 16 residues. Germline V gene sequence: CDR1 SGDLS, CDR2 YYNGEE.

This clonotype was observed at least ten times. The genes are TRBV3-1 and TRBJ2-3; D is undetermined. Trimming took off 4 bases at V and 4 bases at J, with 12 bases between the two ends. In germline, CDR1 is LGHDT, CDR2 YNNKEL (reference sequence). This CDR3 comprises 14 residues. The DNA of the CDR3 is TGTGCCAGCAGCCTAGGATTATCAGCAGATACGCAGTATTTT. Translated, it gives CASSLGLSADTQYF.

The chain employs TRBV7-8 and TRBJ2-3, with 7 bases lining up with TRBD1. J was trimmed by 0 bases and V by 5 bases; bases with no gene match: 8. Germline V gene sequence: CDR1 SGHVS, CDR2 FQNEAQ. This CDR3 comprises 16 residues. The CDR3 sequence: CASSMRTGRSTDTQYF. CDR3 in DNA: TGTGCCAGCAGCATGAGGACAGGTAGAAGCACAGATACGCAGTATTTT. The full variable domain, its missing parts supplied by reference TRBV7-8 and TRBJ2-3, is GAGVSQSPRYKVAKRGQDVALRCDPISGHVSLFWYQQALGQGPEFLTYFQNEAQLDKSGLPSDRFFAERPEGSVSTLKIQRTQQEDSAVYLCASSMRTGRSTDTQYFGPGTRLTVL.

The chain carries TRBV18 and TRBJ1-2; 7 nucleotides line up with TRBD1. The CDR3 contains 12 residues. With 5 bases clipped from V and 4 bases from J, the junction kept 1 base outside the gene matches. The germline V gene encodes CDR1 KGHSH and CDR2 LQKENI. CDR3 region: CASSWDSYGYTF. CDR3 DNA sequence: TGTGCCAGCTCATGGGACAGCTATGGCTACACCTTC.

This clonotype was observed a few times. The rearrangement joins TRBV11-3 to TRBJ2-7; D is perhaps TRBD2 (5 bases). CDR1 is SGHNT, CDR2 YENEEA, per germline. V dropped 4 bases and J dropped 0 bases, with 13 bases sitting between them. There are 15 residues in the CDR3. CDR3 region: CASSSGSGTSYEQYF. The CDR3 bases are TGTGCCAGCAGCTCCGGCAGCGGAACCTCCTACGAGCAGTACTTC.

The rearrangement uses TRBV27 and TRBJ2-5, with 8 bases lining up with TRBD2. This CDR3 has 14 residues. With 6 bases clipped from V and 5 bases from J, the junction kept 8 bases outside the gene matches. Germline V gene sequence: CDR1 MNHEY, CDR2 SMNVEV (reference sequence). CDR3 nucleotide sequence: TGTGCCAGCAGGGCCGGGGGGGCCTTGGAGACCCAGTACTTC. This codes for CASRAGGALETQYF.

This clonotype was seen more than once but under ten times. The gene calls are TRBV7-9 and TRBJ2-7; TRBD1 might be the D (7 bases). Germline CDR1 is SEHNR and CDR2 is FQNEAQ (reference sequence). The CDR3 length is 15 residues. The V end lost 11 bases, the J end lost 3 bases, and 23 bases lay between the germline ends. The CDR3 spells CAVAGGLGGGYEQYF. The CDR3 bases are TGTGCCGTAGCAGGGGGGTTAGGTGGAGGCTACGAGCAGTACTTC.

This clonotype was recorded many times. This chain links TRBV7-9 with TRBJ1-5; TRBD1 agrees at 9 bases. Trimming took 3 bases from V and 5 from J; bases not matched to a gene: 2. Germline V gene sequence: CDR1 SEHNR, CDR2 FQNEAQ (reference sequence). CDR3 length: 14 amino acids. In DNA form, the CDR3 reads TGTGCCAGCAGCTTGACAGGGGGGGATCAGCCCCAGCATTTT. Its protein product is CASSLTGGDQPQHF.

The V and J genes are TRBV9 and TRBJ1-1; no firm D call. The CDR3 is 15 amino acids. Germline V CDR1 and CDR2: SGDLS, YYNGEE. V lost 0 bases and J lost 1, with 10 bases in between. In DNA form, the CDR3 reads TGTGCCAGCAGCGTAGCTATAGGGTCGAACACTGAAGCTTTCTTT. This codes for CASSVAIGSNTEAFF.

In this sample, this clonotype turned up a few times. The gene calls are TRBV4-3 and TRBJ1-5; no clear D gene. Germline V gene data show CDR1 as LGHNA and CDR2 as YSLEER. Trimming pared 0 bases from V and 5 bases from J, leaving 5 bases between. The CDR3 is 13 amino acids. CDR3 residues: CASSQDGDQPQHF. Written as DNA, the CDR3 is TGCGCCAGCAGCCAAGATGGGGATCAGCCCCAGCATTTT.

The chain is built from TRBV19 and TRBJ1-6, with TRBD1 matching 11 bases. V shed 5 bases and J 13 bases; nucleotides not matched to a gene: 7. The CDR3 sequence is 14 residues long. Germline CDR1 reads LNHDA; CDR2 reads SQIVND (reference sequence). The DNA of the CDR3 is TGTGCCAGTAGTTTCGGGACAGGGGGACGTCCCCTCCACTTT. This translates into CASSFGTGGRPLHF.

In its sample, this clonotype was seen many times. The J gene is TRBJ1-5, the V gene TRBV5-1; no definite D call. V was pared by 4 bases and J by 4 bases, with 9 bases between. In germline, CDR1 is SGHRS, CDR2 YFSETQ. This CDR3 region has 13 residues. CDR3 bases: TGCGCCAGCAGCGAGGACGGAAATCAGCCCCAGCATTTT. This translates into CASSEDGNQPQHF.

The chain is built from TRBV5-1 and TRBJ2-2; maybe TRBD2 (6 bases). With 10 bases removed from V and 0 bases from J, the gap between germline ends came to 7 bases. CDR3 length: 12 amino acids. Germline-derived CDR1 and CDR2 are SGHRS and YFSETQ. CDR3 sequence (DNA): TGCGCCGGCGGGGCGAACACCGGGGAGCTGTTTTTT. As protein: CAGGANTGELFF.

This clonotype was seen a handful of times. The chain employs TRBV5-4 and TRBJ2-1; no clear D gene. V lost 3 bases to trimming and J lost 9 bases, with 13 bases between them. Germline-derived CDR1 and CDR2 are SGHNT and YYREEE (reference sequence). There are 13 residues in the CDR3. In nucleotides, the CDR3 is TGTGCCAGCAGCTCCCCTCGACCGGGTGAGCAGTTCTTC. This codes for CASSSPRPGEQFF. The full variable domain, completed using reference TRBV5-4 and TRBJ2-1, is ETGVTQSPTHLIKTRGQQVTLRCSSQSGHNTVSWYQQALGQGPQFIFQYYREEENGRGNFPPRFSGLQFPNYSSELNVNALELDDSALYLCASSSPRPGEQFFGPGTRLTVL.